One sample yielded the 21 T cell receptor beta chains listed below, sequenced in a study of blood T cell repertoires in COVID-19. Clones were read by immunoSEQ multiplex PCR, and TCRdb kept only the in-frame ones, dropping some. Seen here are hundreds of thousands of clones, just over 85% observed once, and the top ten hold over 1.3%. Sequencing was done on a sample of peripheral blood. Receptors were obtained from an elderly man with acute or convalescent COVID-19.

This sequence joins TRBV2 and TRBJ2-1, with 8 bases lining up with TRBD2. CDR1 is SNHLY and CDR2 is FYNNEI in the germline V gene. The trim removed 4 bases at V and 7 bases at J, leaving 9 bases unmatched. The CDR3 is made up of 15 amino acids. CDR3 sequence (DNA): TGTGCCAGCAGTGGGCAACGGGGGGGTCTTAATGAGCAGTTCTTC. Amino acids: CASSGQRGGLNEQFF.

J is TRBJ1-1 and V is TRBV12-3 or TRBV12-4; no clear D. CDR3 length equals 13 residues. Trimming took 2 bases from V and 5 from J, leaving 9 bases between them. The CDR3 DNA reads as TGTGCCAGCAGTTTAATGACGGGGACTGAAGCTTTCTTT. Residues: CASSLMTGTEAFF.

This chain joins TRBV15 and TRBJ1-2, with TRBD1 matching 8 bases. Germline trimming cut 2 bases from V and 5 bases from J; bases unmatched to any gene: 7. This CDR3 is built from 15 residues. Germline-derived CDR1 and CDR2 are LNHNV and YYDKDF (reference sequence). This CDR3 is CATSRPPTGVYGYTF. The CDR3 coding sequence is TGTGCCACCAGCAGACCGCCGACAGGGGTTTATGGCTACACCTTC.

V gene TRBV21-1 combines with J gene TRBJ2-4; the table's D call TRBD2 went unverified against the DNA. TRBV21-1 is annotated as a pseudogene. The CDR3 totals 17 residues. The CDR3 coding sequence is TGTGCCAGCAGCCCCCCAACCCCCCCGGTGGCCAAAAACATTCAGTACTTC. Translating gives CASSPPTPPVAKNIQYF.

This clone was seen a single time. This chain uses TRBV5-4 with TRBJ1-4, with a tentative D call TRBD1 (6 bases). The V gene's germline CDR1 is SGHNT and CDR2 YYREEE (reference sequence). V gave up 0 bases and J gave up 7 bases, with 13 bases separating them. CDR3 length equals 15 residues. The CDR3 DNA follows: TGTGCCAGCAGCTTGGCCAGGGGAACGGGTGAAAAACTGTTTTTT. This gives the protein CASSLARGTGEKLFF.

In nucleotides, the CDR3 is TGTGCCAGCAGCCAGGGAGCGGGGTCGGGCGTGCAGTACTTC. Its translation is CASSQGAGSGVQYF. This chain connects TRBV7-3 to TRBJ2-7; 7 nucleotides line up with TRBD2. The CDR3 contains 14 residues. Trimming took 5 bases from V and 9 from J; bases not matched to a gene: 13. The germline gives CDR1 SGHTA, CDR2 FQGTGA.

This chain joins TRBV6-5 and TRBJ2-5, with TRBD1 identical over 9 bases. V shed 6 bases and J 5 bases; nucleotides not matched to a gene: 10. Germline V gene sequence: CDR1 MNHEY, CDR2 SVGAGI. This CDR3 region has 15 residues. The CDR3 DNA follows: TGTGCCAGCAGAAGAGGACAGGGGAGTGTTGAGACCCAGTACTTC. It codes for CASRRGQGSVETQYF.

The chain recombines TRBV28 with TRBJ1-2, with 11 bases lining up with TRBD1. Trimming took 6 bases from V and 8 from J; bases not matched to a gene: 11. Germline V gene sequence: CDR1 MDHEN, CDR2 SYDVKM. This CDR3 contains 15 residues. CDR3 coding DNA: TGTGCCAGCAGCGTTCCGGGACAGGGGGTCGGGGGCTACACCTTC. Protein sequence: CASSVPGQGVGGYTF.

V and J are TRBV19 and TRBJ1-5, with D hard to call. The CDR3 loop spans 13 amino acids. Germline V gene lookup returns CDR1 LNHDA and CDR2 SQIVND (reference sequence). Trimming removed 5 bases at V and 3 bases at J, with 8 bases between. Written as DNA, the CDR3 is TGTGCCAGTAGTCTACGTACCAATCAGCCCCAGCATTTT. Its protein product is CASSLRTNQPQHF.

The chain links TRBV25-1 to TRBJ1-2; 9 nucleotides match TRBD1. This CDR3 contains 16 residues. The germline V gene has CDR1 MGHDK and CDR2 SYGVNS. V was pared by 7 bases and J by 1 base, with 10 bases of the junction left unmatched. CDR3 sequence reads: CASNPGQGRLNYGYTF. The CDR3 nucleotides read TGTGCCAGCAACCCGGGACAGGGACGGCTTAACTATGGCTACACCTTC.

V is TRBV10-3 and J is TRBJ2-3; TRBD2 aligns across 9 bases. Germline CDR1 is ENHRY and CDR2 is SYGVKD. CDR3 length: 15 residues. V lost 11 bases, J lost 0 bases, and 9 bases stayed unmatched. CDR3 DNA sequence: TGTGCCGCGACACCTAGCGGGGACAGCACAGATACGCAGTATTTT. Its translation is CAATPSGDSTDTQYF.

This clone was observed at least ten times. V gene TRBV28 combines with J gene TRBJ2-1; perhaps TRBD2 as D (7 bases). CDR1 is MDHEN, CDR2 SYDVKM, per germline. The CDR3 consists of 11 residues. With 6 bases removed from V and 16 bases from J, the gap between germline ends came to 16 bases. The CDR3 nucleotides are TGTGCCAGCAGGTGGGGGGGGCTTGGTTTCTTC. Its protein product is CASRWGGLGFF. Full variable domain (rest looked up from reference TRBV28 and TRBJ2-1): DVKVTQSSRYLVKRTGEKVFLECVQDMDHENMFWYRQDPGLGLRLIYFSYDVKMKEKGDIPEGYSVSREKKERFSLILESASTNQTSMYLCASRWGGLGFFGPGTRLTVL.

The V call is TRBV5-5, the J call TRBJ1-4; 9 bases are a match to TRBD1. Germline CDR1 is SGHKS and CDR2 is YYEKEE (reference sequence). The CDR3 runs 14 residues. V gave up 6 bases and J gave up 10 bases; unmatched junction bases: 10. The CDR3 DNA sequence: TGTGCCAGCATCGACTTTCCGGGACAGGGAAAACTGTTTTTT. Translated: CASIDFPGQGKLFF. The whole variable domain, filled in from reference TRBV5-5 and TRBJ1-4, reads DAGVTQSPTHLIKTRGQQVTLRCSPISGHKSVSWYQQVLGQGPQFIFQYYEKEERGRGNFPDRFSARQFPNYSSELNVNALLLGDSALYLCASIDFPGQGKLFFGSGTQLSVL.

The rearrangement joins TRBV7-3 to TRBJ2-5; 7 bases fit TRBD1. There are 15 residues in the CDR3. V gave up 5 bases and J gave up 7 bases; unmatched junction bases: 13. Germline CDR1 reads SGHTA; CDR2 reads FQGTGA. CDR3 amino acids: CASSLSPGTAATQYF. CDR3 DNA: TGTGCCAGCAGCCTAAGCCCTGGGACAGCGGCGACCCAGTACTTC.

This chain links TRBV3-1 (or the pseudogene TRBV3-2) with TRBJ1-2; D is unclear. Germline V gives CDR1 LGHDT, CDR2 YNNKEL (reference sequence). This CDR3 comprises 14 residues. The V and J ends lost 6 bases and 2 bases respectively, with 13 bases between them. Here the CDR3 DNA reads TGTGCCAGCAGACGAGCGGGGTTCAACTATGGCTACACCTTC. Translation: CASRRAGFNYGYTF.

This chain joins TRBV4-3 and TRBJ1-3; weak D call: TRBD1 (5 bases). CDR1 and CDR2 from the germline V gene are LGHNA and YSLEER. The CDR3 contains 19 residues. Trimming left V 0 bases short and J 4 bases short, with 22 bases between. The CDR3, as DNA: TGCGCCAGCAGCCAAGAGCTCGGCGGGGGGGACCTGTCAGGAAACACCATATATTTT. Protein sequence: CASSQELGGGDLSGNTIYF.

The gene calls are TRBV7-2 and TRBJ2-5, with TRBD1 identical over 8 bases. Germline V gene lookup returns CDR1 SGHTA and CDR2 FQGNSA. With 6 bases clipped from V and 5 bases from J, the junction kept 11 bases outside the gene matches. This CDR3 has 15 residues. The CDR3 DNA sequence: TGTGCCAGCAGTTACCAGGGGGCTGGGGCGGAGACCCAGTACTTC. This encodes CASSYQGAGAETQYF. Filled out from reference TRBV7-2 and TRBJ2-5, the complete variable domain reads GAGVSQSPSNKVTEKGKDVELRCDPISGHTALYWYRQSLGQGLEFLIYFQGNSAPDKSGLPSDRFSAERTGGSVSTLTIQRTQQEDSAVYLCASSYQGAGAETQYFGPGTRLLVL.

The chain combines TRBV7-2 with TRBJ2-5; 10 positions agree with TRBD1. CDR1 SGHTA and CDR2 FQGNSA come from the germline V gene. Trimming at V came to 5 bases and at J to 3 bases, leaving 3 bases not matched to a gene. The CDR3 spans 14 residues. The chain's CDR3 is CASSRDRGKETQYF. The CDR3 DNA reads TGTGCCAGCAGCCGGGACAGGGGTAAAGAGACCCAGTACTTC. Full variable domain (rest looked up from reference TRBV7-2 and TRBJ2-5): GAGVSQSPSNKVTEKGKDVELRCDPISGHTALYWYRQSLGQGLEFLIYFQGNSAPDKSGLPSDRFSAERTGGSVSTLTIQRTQQEDSAVYLCASSRDRGKETQYFGPGTRLLVL.

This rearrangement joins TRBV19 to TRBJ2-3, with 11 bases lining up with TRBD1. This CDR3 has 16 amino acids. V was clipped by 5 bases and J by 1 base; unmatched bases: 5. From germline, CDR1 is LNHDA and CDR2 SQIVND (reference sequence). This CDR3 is CASSLDRGQGTDTQYF. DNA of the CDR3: TGTGCCAGTAGTCTGGACAGGGGGCAAGGCACAGATACGCAGTATTTT.

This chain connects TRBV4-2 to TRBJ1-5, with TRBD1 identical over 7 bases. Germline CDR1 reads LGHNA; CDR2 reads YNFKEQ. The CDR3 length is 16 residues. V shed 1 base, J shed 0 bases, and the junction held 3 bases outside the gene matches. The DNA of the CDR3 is TGTGCCAGCAGCCAAGGGGACAGTTATAGCAATCAGCCCCAGCATTTT. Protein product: CASSQGDSYSNQPQHF.

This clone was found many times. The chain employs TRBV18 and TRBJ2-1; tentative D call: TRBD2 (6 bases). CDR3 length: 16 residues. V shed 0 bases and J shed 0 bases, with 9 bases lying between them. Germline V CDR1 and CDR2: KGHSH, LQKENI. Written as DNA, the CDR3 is TGTGCCAGCTCACCACCGGAGGGGCCCTCCTACAATGAGCAGTTCTTC. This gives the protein CASSPPEGPSYNEQFF.